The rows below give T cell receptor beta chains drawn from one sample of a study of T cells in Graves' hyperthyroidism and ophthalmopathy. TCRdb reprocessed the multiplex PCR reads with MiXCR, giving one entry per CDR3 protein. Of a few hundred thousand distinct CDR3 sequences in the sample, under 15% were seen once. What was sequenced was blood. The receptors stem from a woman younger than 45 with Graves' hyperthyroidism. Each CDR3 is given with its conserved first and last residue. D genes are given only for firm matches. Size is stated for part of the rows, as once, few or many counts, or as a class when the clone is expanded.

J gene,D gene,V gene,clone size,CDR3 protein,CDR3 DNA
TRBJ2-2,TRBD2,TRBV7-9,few,CASSLRGTSGGTGELFF,TGTGCCAGCAGCTTAAGGGGGACTAGCGGGGGCACCGGGGAGCTGTTTTTT
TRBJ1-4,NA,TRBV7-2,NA,CASSSQGGYEKLFF,TGTGCCAGCAGCTCGCAGGGAGGATATGAAAAACTGTTTTTT
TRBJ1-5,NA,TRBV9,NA,CASSVERDQPQHF,TGTGCCAGCAGCGTAGAACGGGATCAGCCCCAGCATTTT
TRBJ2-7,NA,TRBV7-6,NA,CASSPSEKYEQYF,TGTGCCAGCAGCCCGAGCGAAAAATACGAGCAGTACTTC
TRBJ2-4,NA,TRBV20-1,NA,CSARDEWGNIQYF,TGCAGTGCTAGAGATGAGTGGGGAAACATTCAGTACTTC
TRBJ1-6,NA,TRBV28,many,CASSFLYSPGEGSPLHF,TGTGCCAGCAGTTTCTTGTACAGTCCAGGGGAGGGTTCACCCCTCCACTTT
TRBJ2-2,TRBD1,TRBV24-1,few,CATSDTGTAVTGELFF,TGTGCCACCAGTGATACCGGGACAGCGGTCACCGGGGAGCTGTTTTTT
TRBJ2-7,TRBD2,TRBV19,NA,CASRRSLAGGSYEQYF,TGTGCCAGTAGAAGATCCCTAGCGGGAGGTTCCTACGAGCAGTACTTC
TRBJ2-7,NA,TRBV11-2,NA,CASSSGLGDSYEQYF,TGTGCCAGCAGCTCTGGACTGGGGGACTCCTACGAGCAGTACTTC
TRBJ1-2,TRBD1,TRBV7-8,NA,CASSQRGDRGKGYTF,TGTGCCAGCAGCCAGCGCGGGGACAGGGGGAAGGGCTACACCTTC
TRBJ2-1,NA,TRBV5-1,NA,CASSLEAAGHYNEQFF,TGCGCCAGCAGCTTGGAGGCAGCGGGACATTACAATGAGCAGTTCTTC